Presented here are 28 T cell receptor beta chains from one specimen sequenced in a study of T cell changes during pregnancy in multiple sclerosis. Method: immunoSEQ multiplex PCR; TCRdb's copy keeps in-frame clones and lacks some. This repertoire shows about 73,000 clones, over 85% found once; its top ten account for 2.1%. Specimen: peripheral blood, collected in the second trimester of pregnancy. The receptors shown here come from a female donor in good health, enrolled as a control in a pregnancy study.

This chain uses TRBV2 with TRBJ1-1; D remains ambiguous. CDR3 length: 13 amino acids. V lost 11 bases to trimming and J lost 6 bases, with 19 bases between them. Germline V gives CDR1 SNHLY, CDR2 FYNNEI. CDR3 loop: CALLEARLSEAFF. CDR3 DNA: TGTGCCCTACTGGAGGCGCGTCTCTCTGAAGCTTTCTTT. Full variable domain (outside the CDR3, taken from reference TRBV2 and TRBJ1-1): EPEVTQTPSHQVTQMGQEVILRCVPISNHLYFYWYRQILGQKVEFLVSFYNNEISEKSEIFDDQFSVERPDGSNFTLKIRSTKLEDSAMYFCALLEARLSEAFFGQGTRLTVV.

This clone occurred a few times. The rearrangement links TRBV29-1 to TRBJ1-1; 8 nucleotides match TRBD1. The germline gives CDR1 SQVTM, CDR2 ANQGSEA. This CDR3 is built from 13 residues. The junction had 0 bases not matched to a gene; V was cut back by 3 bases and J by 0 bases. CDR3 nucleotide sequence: TGCAGCGTTGAGACAGGGGTGAACACTGAAGCTTTCTTT. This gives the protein CSVETGVNTEAFF.

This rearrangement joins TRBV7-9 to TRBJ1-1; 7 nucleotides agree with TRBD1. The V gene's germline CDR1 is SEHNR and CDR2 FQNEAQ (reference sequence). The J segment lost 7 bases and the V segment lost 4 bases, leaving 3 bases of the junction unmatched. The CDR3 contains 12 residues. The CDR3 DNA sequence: TGTGCCAGCAGCTCGACAGGGATTGAAGCTTTCTTT. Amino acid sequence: CASSSTGIEAFF.

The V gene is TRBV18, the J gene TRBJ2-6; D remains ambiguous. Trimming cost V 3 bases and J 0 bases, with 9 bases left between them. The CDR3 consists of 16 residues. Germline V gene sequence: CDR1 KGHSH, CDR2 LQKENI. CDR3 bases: TGTGCCAGCTCACCGGCTAGTTTCTCTGGGGCCAACGTCCTGACTTTC. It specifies CASSPASFSGANVLTF.

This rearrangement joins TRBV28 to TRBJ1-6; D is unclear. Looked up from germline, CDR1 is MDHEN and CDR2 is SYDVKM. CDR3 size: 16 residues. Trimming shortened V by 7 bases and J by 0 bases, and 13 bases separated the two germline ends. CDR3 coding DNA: TGTGCCAGCACCCAGGACTTCAGCTCCTATAATTCACCCCTCCACTTT. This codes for CASTQDFSSYNSPLHF.

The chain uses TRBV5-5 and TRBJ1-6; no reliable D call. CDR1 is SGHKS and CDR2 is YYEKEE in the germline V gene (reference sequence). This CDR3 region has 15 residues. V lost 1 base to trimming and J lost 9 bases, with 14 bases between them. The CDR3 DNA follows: TGTGCCAGCAGCTTGTCTGAGACTCCTACTTCACCCCTCCACTTT. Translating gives CASSLSETPTSPLHF.

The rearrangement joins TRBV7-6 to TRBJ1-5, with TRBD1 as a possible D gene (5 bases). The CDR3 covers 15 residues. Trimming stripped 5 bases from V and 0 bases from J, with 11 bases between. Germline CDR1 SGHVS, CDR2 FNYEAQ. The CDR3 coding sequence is TGTGCCAGCAGCCAATATGACAGTAGCAATCAGCCCCAGCATTTT. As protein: CASSQYDSSNQPQHF.

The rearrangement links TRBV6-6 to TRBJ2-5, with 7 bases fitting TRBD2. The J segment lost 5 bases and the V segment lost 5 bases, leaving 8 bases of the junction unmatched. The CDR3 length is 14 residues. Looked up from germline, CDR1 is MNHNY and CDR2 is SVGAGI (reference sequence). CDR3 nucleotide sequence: TGTGCCAGCAGTCCCGGGGGGATCTCCGAGACCCAGTACTTC. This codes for CASSPGGISETQYF.

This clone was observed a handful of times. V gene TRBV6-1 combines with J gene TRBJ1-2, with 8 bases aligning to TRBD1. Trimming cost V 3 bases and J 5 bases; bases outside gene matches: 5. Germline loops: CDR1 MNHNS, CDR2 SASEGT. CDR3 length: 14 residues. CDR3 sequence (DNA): TGTGCCAGCAGTGAGGGGACAGGACTATATGGCTACACCTTC. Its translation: CASSEGTGLYGYTF.

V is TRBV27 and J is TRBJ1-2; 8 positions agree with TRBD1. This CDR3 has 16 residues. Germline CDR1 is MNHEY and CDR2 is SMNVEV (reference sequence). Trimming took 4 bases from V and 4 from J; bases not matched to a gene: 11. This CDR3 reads CASSSRPRTGFYGYTF. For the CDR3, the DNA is TGTGCCAGCAGTTCCCGTCCTCGGACAGGGTTCTATGGCTACACCTTC.

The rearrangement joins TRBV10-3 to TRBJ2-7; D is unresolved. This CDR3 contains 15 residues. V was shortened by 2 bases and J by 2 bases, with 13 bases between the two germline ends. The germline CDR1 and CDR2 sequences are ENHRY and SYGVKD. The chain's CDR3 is CAISEEVSAAYEQYF. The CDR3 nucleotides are TGTGCCATCAGTGAGGAAGTATCTGCGGCCTACGAGCAGTACTTC.

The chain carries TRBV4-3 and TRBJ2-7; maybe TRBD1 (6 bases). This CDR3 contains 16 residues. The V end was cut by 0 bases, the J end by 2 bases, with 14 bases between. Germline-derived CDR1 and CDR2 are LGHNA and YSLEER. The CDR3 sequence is CASSQERAGDAYEQYF. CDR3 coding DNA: TGCGCCAGCAGCCAAGAACGGGCAGGGGACGCCTACGAGCAGTACTTC.

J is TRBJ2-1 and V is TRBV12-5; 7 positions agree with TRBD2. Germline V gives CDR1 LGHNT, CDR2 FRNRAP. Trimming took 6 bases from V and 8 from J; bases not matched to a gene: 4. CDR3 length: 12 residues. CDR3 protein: CASGLGGDEQFF. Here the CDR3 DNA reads TGTGCTAGTGGCCTGGGGGGGGATGAGCAGTTCTTC.

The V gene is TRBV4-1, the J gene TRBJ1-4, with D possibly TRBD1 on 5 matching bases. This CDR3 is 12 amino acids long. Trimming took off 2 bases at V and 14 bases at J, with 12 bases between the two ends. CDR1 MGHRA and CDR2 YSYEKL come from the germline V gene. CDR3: CASSQPPGRLFF. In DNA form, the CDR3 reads TGCGCCAGCAGCCAACCTCCAGGGAGGCTGTTTTTT.

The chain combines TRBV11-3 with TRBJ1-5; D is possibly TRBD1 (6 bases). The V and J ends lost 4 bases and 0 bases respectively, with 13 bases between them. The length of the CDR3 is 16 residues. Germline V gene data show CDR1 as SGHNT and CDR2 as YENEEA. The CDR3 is CASSSPTGNSNQPQHF. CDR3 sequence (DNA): TGTGCCAGCAGCTCCCCCACAGGGAATAGCAATCAGCCCCAGCATTTT.

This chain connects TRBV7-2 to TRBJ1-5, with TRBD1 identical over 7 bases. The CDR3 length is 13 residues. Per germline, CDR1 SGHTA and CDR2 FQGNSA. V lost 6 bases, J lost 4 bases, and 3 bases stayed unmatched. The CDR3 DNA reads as TGTGCCAGCAGGCACAGGGGAAATCAGCCCCAGCATTTT. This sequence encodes CASRHRGNQPQHF.

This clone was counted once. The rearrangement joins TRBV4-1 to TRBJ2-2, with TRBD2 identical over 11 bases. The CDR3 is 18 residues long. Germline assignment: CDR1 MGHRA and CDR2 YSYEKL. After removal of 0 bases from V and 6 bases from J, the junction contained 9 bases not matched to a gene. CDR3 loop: CASSQDTPGTSGPGELFF. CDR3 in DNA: TGCGCCAGCAGCCAAGATACCCCCGGGACTAGCGGCCCCGGGGAGCTGTTTTTT.

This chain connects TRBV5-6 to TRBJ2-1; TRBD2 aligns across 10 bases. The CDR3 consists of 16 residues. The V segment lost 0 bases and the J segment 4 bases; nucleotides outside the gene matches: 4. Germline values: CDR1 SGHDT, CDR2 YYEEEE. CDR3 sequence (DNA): TGTGCCAGCAGCTTGGAGGCGGGACTAGCGTACAATGAGCAGTTCTTC. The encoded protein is CASSLEAGLAYNEQFF.

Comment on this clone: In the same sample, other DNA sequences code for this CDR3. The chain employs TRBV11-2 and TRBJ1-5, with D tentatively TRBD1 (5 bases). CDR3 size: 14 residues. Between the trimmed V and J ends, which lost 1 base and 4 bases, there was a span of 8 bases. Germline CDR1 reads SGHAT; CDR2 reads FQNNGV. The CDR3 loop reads CASSLAGPNQPQHF. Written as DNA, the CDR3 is TGTGCCAGCAGCTTAGCAGGGCCGAATCAGCCCCAGCATTTT. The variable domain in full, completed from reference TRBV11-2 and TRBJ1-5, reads EAGVAQSPRYKIIEKRQSVAFWCNPISGHATLYWYQQILGQGPKLLIQFQNNGVVDDSQLPKDRFSAERLKGVDSTLKIQPAKLEDSAVYLCASSLAGPNQPQHFGDGTRLSIL.

The CDR3 bases are TGTGCCAGCAGCCAGGGGGGGCTGACCTATGGCTACACCTTC. It codes for CASSQGGLTYGYTF. This chain joins TRBV14 and TRBJ1-2, with TRBD1 as a possible D gene (6 bases). Looked up from germline, CDR1 is SGHDN and CDR2 is FVKESK. The CDR3 loop spans 14 amino acids. Between the trimmed V and J ends, which lost 3 bases and 4 bases, there was a span of 12 bases.

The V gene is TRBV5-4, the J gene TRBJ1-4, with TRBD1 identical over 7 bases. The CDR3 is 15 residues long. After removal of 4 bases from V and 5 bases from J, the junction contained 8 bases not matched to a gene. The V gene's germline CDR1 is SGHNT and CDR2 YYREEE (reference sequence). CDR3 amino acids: CASSPHRGPNEKLFF. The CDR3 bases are TGTGCCAGCAGCCCCCACAGGGGTCCAAATGAAAAACTGTTTTTT.

The DNA for the CDR3 is TGTGCCAGCAGTTTGTTGGGACAGGGTGCGGAGGATACGCAGTATTTT. This translates into CASSLLGQGAEDTQYF. The V and J genes are TRBV28 and TRBJ2-3; TRBD1 matches 9 bases. V was pared by 3 bases and J by 6 bases, with 10 bases of the junction left unmatched. Germline V gene data show CDR1 as MDHEN and CDR2 as SYDVKM. The CDR3 totals 16 residues.

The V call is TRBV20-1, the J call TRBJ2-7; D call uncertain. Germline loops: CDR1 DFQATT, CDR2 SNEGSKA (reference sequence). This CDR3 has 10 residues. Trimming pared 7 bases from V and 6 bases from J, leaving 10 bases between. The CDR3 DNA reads TGCAGTGTTCTTACTTCCGAGCAGTACTTC. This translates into CSVLTSEQYF.

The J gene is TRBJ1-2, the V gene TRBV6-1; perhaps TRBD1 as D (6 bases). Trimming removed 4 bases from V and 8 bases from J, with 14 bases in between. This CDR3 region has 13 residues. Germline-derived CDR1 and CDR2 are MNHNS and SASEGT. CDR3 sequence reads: CASSARQDAGYTF. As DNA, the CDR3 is TGTGCCAGCAGTGCACGACAGGATGCCGGCTACACCTTC.

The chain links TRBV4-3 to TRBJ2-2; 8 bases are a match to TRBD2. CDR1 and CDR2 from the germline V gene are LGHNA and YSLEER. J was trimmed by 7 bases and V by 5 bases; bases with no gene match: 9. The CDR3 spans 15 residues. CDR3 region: CASSLGRGANGELFF. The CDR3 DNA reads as TGCGCCAGCAGCTTAGGGCGGGGGGCGAACGGGGAGCTGTTTTTT.

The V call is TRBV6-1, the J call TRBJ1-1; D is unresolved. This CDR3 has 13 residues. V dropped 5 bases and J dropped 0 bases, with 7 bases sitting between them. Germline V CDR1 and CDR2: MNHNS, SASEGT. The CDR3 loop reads CASSLRLNTEAFF. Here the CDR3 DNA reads TGTGCCAGCAGTCTGCGATTGAACACTGAAGCTTTCTTT.

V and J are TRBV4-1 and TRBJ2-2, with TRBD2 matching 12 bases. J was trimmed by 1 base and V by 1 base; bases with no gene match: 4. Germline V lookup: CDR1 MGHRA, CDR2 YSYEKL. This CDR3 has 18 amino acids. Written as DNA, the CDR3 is TGCGCCAGCAGCCAAGTCCTGGGACTAGCGGGGAACACCGGGGAGCTGTTTTTT. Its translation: CASSQVLGLAGNTGELFF.

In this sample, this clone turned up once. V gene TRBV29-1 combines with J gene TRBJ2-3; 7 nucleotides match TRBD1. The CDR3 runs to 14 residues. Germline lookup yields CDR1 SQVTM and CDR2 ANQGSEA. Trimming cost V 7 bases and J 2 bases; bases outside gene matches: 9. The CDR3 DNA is TGCAGCGGTAGGGACAGTTTAATCACAGATACGCAGTATTTT. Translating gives CSGRDSLITDTQYF.